The sequence of this T cell receptor beta chain was determined in a study of Graves' ophthalmopathy and Graves' hyperthyroidism (dated by TCRdb to the late 2010s). The study in broad terms: Peripheral blood was collected before any treatment was given, at the time of initial diagnosis. An independent validation cohort was composed of 18 hyperthyroidism patients and roughly 16 patients who later progressed from hyperthyroidism to ophthalmopathy. TCR beta repertoire signatures were used to distinguish Graves' ophthalmopathy from Graves' hyperthyroidism and to predict progression to ophthalmopathy. Following sample collection, hyperthyroidism patients were given methimazole at a starting dose of 30 mg daily, and ophthalmopathy patients were given high-dose intravenous methylprednisolone. In total, some 130 blood samples were TCR-sequenced: around 42 ophthalmopathy, approximately 75 hyperthyroidism and roughly 17 hyperthyroidism-to-ophthalmopathy patients. To explore V-J signatures distinguishing ophthalmopathy from hyperthyroidism, a discovery set of roughly 100 patients (fewer than 45 ophthalmopathy, roughly 55 stable hyperthyroidism) was enrolled. In over 5 hyperthyroidism patients, the T-cell repertoire of thyroid tissue was compared with the T-cell repertoire of blood.

The ophthalmopathy patients had moderately to severely active disease, with a Clinical Activity Score of 3 or higher, a NOSPECS grade of 4 or higher, and a disease duration of less than 3 months. Anyone with other autoimmune diseases, uncontrolled infections, pregnancy or lactation was excluded from the study. Clinical symptoms, serum thyroxine, TRAb, thyroid ultrasound and orbital computed tomography formed the basis of the diagnosis. PBMCs were isolated from approximately 10 ml of fresh peripheral blood by Ficoll-Paque density gradient centrifugation. Total RNA was extracted with Trizol reagent and quality-checked on an Agilent 2100 Bioanalyzer. For repertoire sequencing, TCR beta CDR3 regions were amplified from RNA transcripts. The first round was an RT-PCR using HTBI primers with the Qiagen OneStep RT-PCR kit, and this first round was followed by a second-round multiplex PCR, then size selection and purification. Sequencing of the libraries was carried out on an Illumina HiSeq2000 in paired-end mode with 100 bp reads. For the original study's pipeline: SOAPnuke was used for read processing, and reads with adapters, uncalled bases, a mean Phred below 15, or no exact constant-primer or identifier match were discarded. COPE v1.2.5 was used to merge the high-quality paired reads. Each unique nucleotide sequence was defined as a clonotype, and clonotypes were aligned to IMGT TRB V, D and J references with MiTCR v1.1. The analysis was limited to V-J combinations with a frequency above 0.0001, which together covered roughly 99% of the repertoires. A TCR clonal expansion and chaos score per V-J combination was defined as the ratio of F50 clonal expansion to chaos observed in the TCRdist matrix. Features were reduced by Welch's t-statistics and random forest to around 14 V-J combinations, which fed a naive Bayes classifier. Thyroid-blood repertoire similarity was quantified with the Morisita-Horn index. TCRdb reworked the public reads: Q25 trimming with fastp, MiXCR clone assembly, productive beta chains retained. Each CDR3 protein gets just one entry, which takes the most common genes and DNA from the rows behind it. The V and J calls and clone size are TCRdb's, not the authors'. The sample contains about 740,000 distinct CDR3 sequences, roughly two fifths of them found a single time. 40% to 55% of the sample is in the top ten clones.

What the study reported, not specific to this receptor: In validation, the model predicted ophthalmopathy progression with less than 71% sensitivity and 72.22% specificity; roughly 12 predicted patients were CT-confirmed with GO in a median of around 6 months. In cross-validation, the 13-signature model distinguished ophthalmopathy from stable hyperthyroidism with approximately 90% sensitivity and about 84% specificity, and in the test set the corresponding values were approximately 80% and 68%. No statistical method was used to set the sample size in advance, and the investigators knew which group each participant was assigned to. Most expanded thyroid clonotypes with frequency above 0.001 were also detected in blood, suggesting blood repertoires may reflect the thyroid immune response.

This clonotype occurred many times. What antigen it recognizes has not been identified. No base quality values were provided; no much bigger clone lies one nucleotide off. This sequence was found in an adult man with Graves' ophthalmopathy. The sample was peripheral blood.

The CDR3 reads CSARDRGRDTIYF. Read as DNA, the sequence is TGCAGTGCTAGAGATCGTGGCCGGGACACCATATATTTT. The chain is made from TRBV20-1 and TRBJ1-3, with the D gene too uncertain to name. V gives up 0 bases and J gives up 8 bases, and the segment between their germline ends measures 11 bases. The CDR3 goes from the cysteine to the phenylalanine over 13 residues. The CDR3 DNA has 39 bases and is translated from base 1. Based on the germline V gene (reference sequence), the CDR1 and CDR2 sequences are DFQATT and SNEGSKA.